The T cell receptor beta chain under discussion was sequenced for a study of T-cell reconstitution after alpha-beta-depleted transplantation in children (TCRdb year 2016). Background on the whole study: Using TCR repertoire profiling, the study followed T-cell immune reconstitution in a quantitative way in children after TCRalphabeta/CD19-depleted allogeneic hematopoietic cell transplantation.

The library was made by PCR. The sample was run on an Illumina HiSeq 2500. Molecular barcoding was employed in the preparation of TCR libraries, with unique molecular identifiers being used to normalize TCRbeta repertoire quantification. TCRdb reprocessing: public reads trimmed at Q25 with fastp, clones called with MiXCR, in-frame beta chains kept. Identical CDR3 proteins give one entry, which carries the most common genes and DNA. In this sample the table shows about 600,000 distinct CDR3 sequences, about 11% of which occur a single time. The ten top clones hold about 4% of the sample. The CDR3 runs 14 residues from the cysteine to the phenylalanine. The entry retains the CDR3 DNA only, 42 bases that are in frame from base 1. V is shortened by 3 bases, J by 2 bases, and the region joining them spans 10 bases. Reading the germline V gene (reference sequence) gives CDR1 PRHDT and CDR2 FYEKMQ. About this clonotype: What antigen it recognizes has not been identified. No quality values exist for individual bases; no much larger clone is one base distant.

Here the chain combines TRBV13 and TRBJ2-5; the D gene cannot be resolved reliably. The sample consisted of PBMCs from the stem cell graft donor, taken from the stem cell graft. The receptor's source is a human donor who donated a stem cell graft to a child with acute myeloid leukemia. The CDR3 reads CASSFGLVQETQYF. The bases are TGTGCCAGCAGCTTTGGGCTCGTTCAAGAGACCCAGTACTTC.